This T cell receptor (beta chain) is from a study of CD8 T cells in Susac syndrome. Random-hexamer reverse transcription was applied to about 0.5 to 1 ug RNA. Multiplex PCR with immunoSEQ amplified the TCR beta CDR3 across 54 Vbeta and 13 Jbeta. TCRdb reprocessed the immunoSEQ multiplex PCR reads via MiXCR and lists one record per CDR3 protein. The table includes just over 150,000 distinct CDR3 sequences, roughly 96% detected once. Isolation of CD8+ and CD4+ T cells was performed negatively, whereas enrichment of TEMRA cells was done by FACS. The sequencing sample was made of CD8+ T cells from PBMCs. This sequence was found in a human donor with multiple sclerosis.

CDR3 loop: CSVGGGANEQFF. CDR3 nucleotides: TGCAGCGTTGGCGGGGGGGCAAATGAGCAGTTCTTC. The gene calls are TRBV29-1 and TRBJ2-1; 9 nucleotides agree with TRBD2. The CDR3 runs 12 residues. Trimming at V came to 4 bases and at J to 7 bases, leaving 2 bases not matched to a gene. CDR1 is SQVTM and CDR2 is ANQGSEA in the germline V gene.